Listed below are T cell receptor beta chains from one sample, sequenced in a study of blood T cell repertoires in COVID-19. Using immunoSEQ multiplex PCR, the repertoire was profiled, and TCRdb retains in-frame clones only, with some absent. The profile shows about 400,000 clones, roughly 88% of them singletons. The sequencing sample was made of PBMCs or T cells enriched from blood (not recorded which). The receptors were sampled from a woman aged 40 to 50 with acute COVID-19. Each CDR3 is given with its conserved first and last residue. Each record gives: D gene, J gene, V gene, CDR3 protein. A D gene is named only where the DNA matches it firmly.

TRBD1 | TRBJ2-7 | TRBV6-5 | CASKGTGTAEQYF
TRBD2 | TRBJ2-1 | TRBV30 | CAWSHTSGSYNEQFF
- | TRBJ1-6 | TRBV2 | CASSESPRSGSPLHF
- | TRBJ1-1 | TRBV19 | CASSPRSGDAVNTEAFF
- | TRBJ2-1 | TRBV19 | CASSKTSMKYNEQFF
- | TRBJ2-7 | TRBV6-5 | CASSRGARGSYEQYF
TRBD2 | TRBJ2-3 | TRBV19 | CASSIRSGGDVDTQYF
- | TRBJ2-7 | TRBV12-3/TRBV12-4 | CASSQRVGYEQYF
- | TRBJ1-1 | TRBV6-5 | CASTRSTANTEAFF
TRBD1 | TRBJ2-7 | TRBV19 | CASSTQTGGSEQYF
- | TRBJ1-2 | TRBV11-2 | CASSLSSGAYGYTF
- | TRBJ2-7 | TRBV3-1/TRBV3-2 | CASSLQGGEGFEQYF
TRBD1 | TRBJ1-2 | TRBV30 | CAWSPFRDRDYGYTF
TRBD1 | TRBJ1-6 | TRBV30 | CAWRGQGNSPLHF
TRBD1 | TRBJ2-7 | TRBV4-1 | CASSQGTGVEQYF
TRBD1 | TRBJ2-7 | TRBV5-1 | CASSGTGMEGREQYF
- | TRBJ2-2 | TRBV18 | CASSRTGTTNTGELFF
- | TRBJ1-3 | TRBV5-1 | CASSLVGTLGGNTIYF
- | TRBJ1-5 | TRBV5-1 | CASSLAGKNNQPQHF
TRBD1 | TRBJ2-3 | TRBV12-3/TRBV12-4 | CASTRQGVDTQYF
- | TRBJ1-2 | TRBV20-1 | CSASDPPRVTF
- | TRBJ2-2 | TRBV11-3 | CASSLAFSSVSTGELFF
TRBD1 | TRBJ1-2 | TRBV30 | CAWIPDRVYGYTF
TRBD1 | TRBJ1-1 | TRBV30 | CAWQQGASEAFF
- | TRBJ2-2 | TRBV20-1 | CSASRVPGAGELFF
- | TRBJ1-2 | TRBV3-1/TRBV3-2 | CASSQYRDIANYGYTF
TRBD1 | TRBJ1-2 | TRBV5-4 | CASSLDRGYGYTF
- | TRBJ2-2 | TRBV14 | CASSQDLGGDLKTNTGELFF
- | TRBJ2-2 | TRBV6-6 | CASSFGDTGELFF
- | TRBJ2-5 | TRBV18 | CASSQRQLEETQYF
TRBD1 | TRBJ2-7 | TRBV3-1/TRBV3-2 | CASSQGTGNKQYF
TRBD1 | TRBJ2-1 | TRBV15 | CATSRDRGTGEGFF
TRBD1 | TRBJ1-5 | TRBV28 | CASSQPGQGYQPQHF
- | TRBJ1-5 | TRBV19 | CASSSDTYSNQPQHF
- | TRBJ2-1 | TRBV5-8 | CASSSGLNSYNEQFF
- | TRBJ2-5 | TRBV18 | CASSPTDRQETQYF
- | TRBJ2-1 | TRBV5-4 | CASSLRGSSYNEQFF
- | TRBJ2-7 | TRBV19 | CASSIAGYGEQYF
- | TRBJ1-4 | TRBV19 | CASSIGTEPNEKLFF
TRBD1 | TRBJ1-2 | TRBV19 | CARVPTDRVGGYTF
- | TRBJ1-6 | TRBV13 | CASSLRRQYNSPLHF
- | TRBJ1-1 | TRBV7-9 | CASSLEGRWGRNTEAFF
TRBD1 | TRBJ1-1 | TRBV5-1 | CASSLGQGASTEAFF
- | TRBJ1-4 | TRBV5-1 | CASSWDNAREKLFF
TRBD2 | TRBJ2-7 | TRBV20-1 | CSASTSGGTTYEQYF